The 3 T cell receptor beta chains in this list originate from one sample, sequenced in a study of blood T cell repertoires in COVID-19. Clones were read by immunoSEQ multiplex PCR, and TCRdb kept only the in-frame ones, dropping some. The table shows 150,000 to 200,000 clones, with roughly 90% occurring only once. The sample taken for sequencing was PBMCs or T cells enriched from blood (not recorded which). Receptors were obtained from a woman aged 25 to 39 who had recovered from COVID-19.

V and J are TRBV27 and TRBJ1-1; the match to TRBD1 covers 7 bases. The CDR3 is 14 amino acids. CDR1 is MNHEY, CDR2 SMNVEV, per germline (reference sequence). V was pared by 7 bases and J by 4 bases, with 9 bases of the junction left unmatched. The CDR3 loop is CASNPTGVGTEAFF. The CDR3 DNA reads as TGTGCCAGCAATCCCACAGGGGTGGGCACTGAAGCTTTCTTT.

V is TRBV12-2 and J is TRBJ2-3; no DNA check was done on the table's D call, TRBD1. TRBV12-2 is annotated as a pseudogene. The CDR3 runs to 16 residues. The CDR3 here is CASRLALGDTTDTQYF. The CDR3 region has the DNA TGTGCAAGTCGCTTAGCTTTGGGGGACACCACAGATACGCAGTATTTT.

This clone was seen once. The DNA for the CDR3 is TGTGCCAGCAGCTTGCTAGAGGGAGGGATCTATGGCTACACCTTC. It translates to CASSLLEGGIYGYTF. This chain links TRBV5-4 with TRBJ1-2; D gene unclear. The CDR3 extends over 15 amino acids. Between the trimmed V and J ends, which lost 1 base and 4 bases, there was a span of 14 bases. Germline lookup yields CDR1 SGHNT and CDR2 YYREEE (reference sequence).